These T cell receptor beta chains were read from a single sample in a study of cytomegalovirus exposure and HLA in healthy donors. Assay used: immunoSEQ multiplex PCR; TCRdb lists only in-frame clones, some missing. Of tens of thousands of clones in the sample, 75% to 85% are singletons; the top ten hold roughly 50%. The sample was PBMCs. All receptors derive from a middle-aged man in good health and CMV-seropositive. Both conserved end residues are part of each CDR3. Each record gives: J gene, V gene, clone size, CDR3 length, D gene, CDR3 DNA, CDR3 protein. D genes are given only for firm matches. Only some rows state a clone size, as once, few, many or a class for expanded clones.

J gene: TRBJ2-5
V gene: TRBV6-6
clone size: .
CDR3 length: 14
D gene: .
CDR3 DNA: TGTGCCAGCAGTTACTCCCGGGGGGCCGAGACCCAGTACTTC
CDR3 protein: CASSYSRGAETQYF

J gene: TRBJ1-1
V gene: TRBV27
clone size: once
CDR3 length: 14
D gene: .
CDR3 DNA: TGTGCCAGCAGTACTTTTCGGGGTCGCGCTGAAGCTTTCTTT
CDR3 protein: CASSTFRGRAEAFF

J gene: TRBJ2-7
V gene: TRBV6-5
clone size: once
CDR3 length: 12
D gene: .
CDR3 DNA: TGTGCCAGCAGCATCCAGGTCTACGAGCAGTACTTC
CDR3 protein: CASSIQVYEQYF

J gene: TRBJ2-7
V gene: TRBV19
clone size: few
CDR3 length: 15
D gene: TRBD2
CDR3 DNA: TGTGCCAGTAGTAGGATGGAGGGACTAGCCTACGAGCAGTACTTC
CDR3 protein: CASSRMEGLAYEQYF

J gene: TRBJ2-7
V gene: TRBV2
clone size: .
CDR3 length: 11
D gene: .
CDR3 DNA: TGTGCCAGCATCTCAGGTTACGAGCAGTACTTC
CDR3 protein: CASISGYEQYF

J gene: TRBJ2-5
V gene: TRBV27
clone size: once
CDR3 length: 17
D gene: TRBD2
CDR3 DNA: TGTGTCAGCAGTTCGGGACTAGCGGGGAGGAGCAGAGAGACCCAGTACTTC
CDR3 protein: CVSSSGLAGRSRETQYF

J gene: TRBJ1-6
V gene: TRBV2
clone size: .
CDR3 length: 16
D gene: .
CDR3 DNA: TGTGCCAGCAGTCAGACTCCCAGCTCCTATAATTCACCCCTCCACTTT
CDR3 protein: CASSQTPSSYNSPLHF

J gene: TRBJ2-7
V gene: TRBV4-1
clone size: .
CDR3 length: 15
D gene: .
CDR3 DNA: TGCGCCAGCAGCAAAGAGACGGCGGGGTTATACGAGCAGTACTTC
CDR3 protein: CASSKETAGLYEQYF

J gene: TRBJ2-1
V gene: TRBV15
clone size: .
CDR3 length: 15
D gene: .
CDR3 DNA: TGTGCCACCAGCAGCCGACAGGAATCCTACAATGAGCAGTTCTTC
CDR3 protein: CATSSRQESYNEQFF

J gene: TRBJ2-5
V gene: TRBV29-1
clone size: .
CDR3 length: 11
D gene: .
CDR3 DNA: TGCAGCGTTTACAGGGCGGAGACCCAGTACTTC
CDR3 protein: CSVYRAETQYF

J gene: TRBJ1-1
V gene: TRBV28
clone size: .
CDR3 length: 14
D gene: .
CDR3 DNA: TGTGCCAGCAGTTCACCCGCCGGGTACACTGAAGCTTTCTTT
CDR3 protein: CASSSPAGYTEAFF

J gene: TRBJ1-3
V gene: TRBV9
clone size: .
CDR3 length: 15
D gene: .
CDR3 DNA: TGTGCCAGCAGCCCCCGACAGGACTCTGGAAACACCATATATTTT
CDR3 protein: CASSPRQDSGNTIYF

J gene: TRBJ2-1
V gene: TRBV7-6
clone size: .
CDR3 length: 20
D gene: TRBD1
CDR3 DNA: TGTGCCAGCAGCGGAAGCAGGGTGGCAGGGGGCGCGATGGACTACAATGAGCAGTTCTTC
CDR3 protein: CASSGSRVAGGAMDYNEQFF

J gene: TRBJ1-1
V gene: TRBV30
clone size: .
CDR3 length: 15
D gene: .
CDR3 DNA: TGTGCCTGGAGTTCACCCTCGGAGGGGAGATCTGAAGCTTTCTTT
CDR3 protein: CAWSSPSEGRSEAFF

J gene: TRBJ1-2
V gene: TRBV28
clone size: .
CDR3 length: 13
D gene: TRBD1
CDR3 DNA: TGTGCCAGCGCTGGCAGGGGGTTTTATGGCTACACCTTC
CDR3 protein: CASAGRGFYGYTF

J gene: TRBJ2-7
V gene: TRBV9
clone size: .
CDR3 length: 14
D gene: TRBD2
CDR3 DNA: TGTGCCAGCAGCGTTAGCGGGGGGTTCGGCGAGCAGTACTTC
CDR3 protein: CASSVSGGFGEQYF

J gene: TRBJ2-1
V gene: TRBV5-1
clone size: .
CDR3 length: 16
D gene: .
CDR3 DNA: TGCGCCAGCAGCTTGGTACCGGGACAATCCTTTGGTGAGCAGTTCTTC
CDR3 protein: CASSLVPGQSFGEQFF

J gene: TRBJ2-3
V gene: TRBV25-1
clone size: .
CDR3 length: 14
D gene: .
CDR3 DNA: TGTGCCAGCTCCTCGACAGAAGGGCCAGATACGCAGTATTTT
CDR3 protein: CASSSTEGPDTQYF

J gene: TRBJ1-4
V gene: TRBV18
clone size: .
CDR3 length: 17
D gene: TRBD1
CDR3 DNA: TGTGCCAGCTCACCAACACAGGGGGCGTCAACTAATGAAAAACTGTTTTTT
CDR3 protein: CASSPTQGASTNEKLFF

J gene: TRBJ2-3
V gene: TRBV19
clone size: .
CDR3 length: 14
D gene: TRBD1
CDR3 DNA: TGTGCCAGTACCGCGGACAGGGTTACAGATACGCAGTATTTT
CDR3 protein: CASTADRVTDTQYF

J gene: TRBJ2-1
V gene: TRBV7-9
clone size: once
CDR3 length: 13
D gene: .
CDR3 DNA: TGTGCCAGCAGCTTGGGGCAGGTCAATGAGCAGTTCTTC
CDR3 protein: CASSLGQVNEQFF

J gene: TRBJ2-2
V gene: TRBV6-4
clone size: .
CDR3 length: 17
D gene: .
CDR3 DNA: TGTGCCAGCAGTGACTCCAGTCCCAGGGGGAACACCGGGGAGCTGTTTTTT
CDR3 protein: CASSDSSPRGNTGELFF

J gene: TRBJ1-2
V gene: TRBV30
clone size: .
CDR3 length: 10
D gene: .
CDR3 DNA: TGTGCCTGGGACATCAATGGCTACACCTTC
CDR3 protein: CAWDINGYTF

J gene: TRBJ2-1
V gene: TRBV27
clone size: .
CDR3 length: 16
D gene: .
CDR3 DNA: TGTGCCAGCACCGCCGTTAGGGGAAGCTCCTACAATGAGCAGTTCTTC
CDR3 protein: CASTAVRGSSYNEQFF

J gene: TRBJ2-3
V gene: TRBV27
clone size: .
CDR3 length: 14
D gene: .
CDR3 DNA: TGTGCCAGCAGTTCCCGGGAAAGCACAGATACGCAGTATTTT
CDR3 protein: CASSSRESTDTQYF

J gene: TRBJ1-5
V gene: TRBV7-6
clone size: .
CDR3 length: 13
D gene: .
CDR3 DNA: TGTGCCAGCAGCCAAGGACACAATCAGCCCCAGCATTTT
CDR3 protein: CASSQGHNQPQHF

J gene: TRBJ2-7
V gene: TRBV7-9
clone size: .
CDR3 length: 13
D gene: TRBD2
CDR3 DNA: TGTTCCAGCAGACACACTAGCGGGATGGAGCAGTACTTC
CDR3 protein: CSSRHTSGMEQYF

J gene: TRBJ2-7
V gene: TRBV19
clone size: once
CDR3 length: 18
D gene: TRBD2
CDR3 DNA: TGTGCCAGTAGTATTCGGCCGACTAGCGGGAGGATTTGGTACGAGCAGTACTTC
CDR3 protein: CASSIRPTSGRIWYEQYF

J gene: TRBJ1-6
V gene: TRBV4-1
clone size: few
CDR3 length: 18
D gene: .
CDR3 DNA: TGCGTCAGCAGCCAAGGGTTTTTCAGGCAACGGCCGAATTCAGCCCTCCACTTT
CDR3 protein: CVSSQGFFRQRPNSALHF

J gene: TRBJ2-5
V gene: TRBV6-6
clone size: .
CDR3 length: 14
D gene: .
CDR3 DNA: TGTGCCAGCAGTTACTGGGCCTCGGAAGAGACCCAGTACTTC
CDR3 protein: CASSYWASEETQYF

J gene: TRBJ2-7
V gene: TRBV2
clone size: .
CDR3 length: 14
D gene: TRBD2
CDR3 DNA: TGTGCCAGCAGTGAGCCCCCGGGGGGGTTCGAGCAGTACTTC
CDR3 protein: CASSEPPGGFEQYF

J gene: TRBJ2-7
V gene: TRBV27
clone size: .
CDR3 length: 15
D gene: .
CDR3 DNA: TGTGCCAGCAGTTTTGGGCAGGGCCTTTCCTACGAGCAGTACTTC
CDR3 protein: CASSFGQGLSYEQYF

J gene: TRBJ2-7
V gene: TRBV4-2
clone size: once
CDR3 length: 13
D gene: TRBD1
CDR3 DNA: TGTGCCAGCAGCCGGGGACAGTCCTACGAGCAGTACTTC
CDR3 protein: CASSRGQSYEQYF

J gene: TRBJ2-1
V gene: TRBV14
clone size: .
CDR3 length: 17
D gene: .
CDR3 DNA: TGTGCCAGCAGCCAAAATCCCATGCCGAGCTCCTACAATGAGCAGTTCTTC
CDR3 protein: CASSQNPMPSSYNEQFF

J gene: TRBJ1-4
V gene: TRBV4-1
clone size: .
CDR3 length: 15
D gene: TRBD1
CDR3 DNA: TGCGCCAGCAGCCAAGGACAGGGAGCTAATGAAAAACTGTTTTTT
CDR3 protein: CASSQGQGANEKLFF

J gene: TRBJ1-4
V gene: TRBV5-6
clone size: .
CDR3 length: 15
D gene: .
CDR3 DNA: TGTGCCAGCAGCACGTTCTCCGCCTACAATGAAAAACTGTTTTTT
CDR3 protein: CASSTFSAYNEKLFF

J gene: TRBJ2-3
V gene: TRBV7-3
clone size: .
CDR3 length: 15
D gene: TRBD1
CDR3 DNA: TGTGCCAGCAGCTGGCAGGGGGCAGGCACAGATACGCAGTATTTT
CDR3 protein: CASSWQGAGTDTQYF

J gene: TRBJ2-5
V gene: TRBV15
clone size: .
CDR3 length: 15
D gene: .
CDR3 DNA: TGTGCCACCAGCAGCTTCCGGGATATCGGAGAGACCCAGTACTTC
CDR3 protein: CATSSFRDIGETQYF

J gene: TRBJ2-3
V gene: TRBV11-2
clone size: .
CDR3 length: 13
D gene: .
CDR3 DNA: TGTGCCAGCAGGGCCCAGGGGGGAGATACGCAGTATTTT
CDR3 protein: CASRAQGGDTQYF

J gene: TRBJ2-7
V gene: TRBV6-5
clone size: once
CDR3 length: 16
D gene: TRBD2
CDR3 DNA: TGTGCCAGCAGTTACCATGGGACTAGCGGGACCTACGAGCAGTACTTC
CDR3 protein: CASSYHGTSGTYEQYF

J gene: TRBJ1-1
V gene: TRBV27
clone size: .
CDR3 length: 16
D gene: TRBD1
CDR3 DNA: TGTGCCAGCAGTTTATGGGGACAGGGTATGAACACTGAAGCTTTCTTT
CDR3 protein: CASSLWGQGMNTEAFF

J gene: TRBJ2-5
V gene: TRBV5-1
clone size: .
CDR3 length: 15
D gene: TRBD2
CDR3 DNA: TGCGCCAGCAGCTTGTTAGCGGGAGGGCAAGAGACCCAGTACTTC
CDR3 protein: CASSLLAGGQETQYF

J gene: TRBJ1-6
V gene: TRBV4-2
clone size: .
CDR3 length: 16
D gene: .
CDR3 DNA: TGTGCCAGCAGCCAAGTTCTAGCCCCGGATAATTCACCCCTCCACTTT
CDR3 protein: CASSQVLAPDNSPLHF

J gene: TRBJ2-3
V gene: TRBV11-2
clone size: .
CDR3 length: 19
D gene: TRBD2
CDR3 DNA: TGTGCCAGCAGCTTTTGGGGGGGTTGGAGCGGGAGCTCCGCAGATACGCAGTATTTT
CDR3 protein: CASSFWGGWSGSSADTQYF

J gene: TRBJ1-3
V gene: TRBV18
clone size: .
CDR3 length: 16
D gene: .
CDR3 DNA: TGTGCCAGCTCACCACGGGAGGGCTCAAACCAAAACACCATATATTTT
CDR3 protein: CASSPREGSNQNTIYF

J gene: TRBJ2-1
V gene: TRBV4-2
clone size: few
CDR3 length: 16
D gene: TRBD2
CDR3 DNA: TGTGCCAGCAGCCATCCGGGACTAGCGAGCTACAATGAGCAGTTCTTC
CDR3 protein: CASSHPGLASYNEQFF

J gene: TRBJ2-3
V gene: TRBV13
clone size: once
CDR3 length: 17
D gene: TRBD2
CDR3 DNA: TGTGCCAGCAGCTTAGGACTAGCGGGAACTAGCACAGATACGCAGTATTTT
CDR3 protein: CASSLGLAGTSTDTQYF

J gene: TRBJ2-1
V gene: TRBV4-3
clone size: few
CDR3 length: 17
D gene: .
CDR3 DNA: TGCGCCAGCAGCCACGATATCATCGTACTCATATACAATGAGCAGTTCTTC
CDR3 protein: CASSHDIIVLIYNEQFF